This T cell receptor (beta chain) was retrieved from a study of OX40 agonist ivuxolimab in advanced cancers. Study summary: Patients were treated with intravenous ivuxolimab, dosed at 0.01 to 10 mg/kg and infused every 2 weeks. Approximately 40% of patients had received prior checkpoint inhibitor therapy.

Produced via immunoSEQ multiplex PCR; TCRdb's table is partial and in-frame only. The sample lists fewer than 25,000 clones, 77% seen once, with roughly 20% in the top ten. For this clone: The antigen remains undetermined.

Study conclusions and caveats: Low normalized T-cell clonal expansion was additionally recorded for some nonresponders. What antigens the expanded peripheral T cells recognized was never established.

Trimming removed 0 bases from V and 5 bases from J; junction bases left unmatched: 10. There are 18 residues in the CDR3. Germline-derived CDR1 and CDR2 are MGHRA and YSYEKL. The rearrangement links TRBV4-1 to TRBJ1-6; 7 positions agree with TRBD1. Sequencing was performed on CD4+ or CD8+ T cells sorted from blood, taken in a trial of the OX40 agonist ivuxolimab. This TCR derives from an adult with an advanced solid tumor such as melanoma, head and neck, liver or kidney cancer. Here the CDR3 reads CASSQEGGPGLNNSPLHF. CDR3 nucleotide sequence: TGCGCCAGCAGCCAAGAAGGGGGCCCCGGGCTTAATAATTCACCCCTCCACTTT.